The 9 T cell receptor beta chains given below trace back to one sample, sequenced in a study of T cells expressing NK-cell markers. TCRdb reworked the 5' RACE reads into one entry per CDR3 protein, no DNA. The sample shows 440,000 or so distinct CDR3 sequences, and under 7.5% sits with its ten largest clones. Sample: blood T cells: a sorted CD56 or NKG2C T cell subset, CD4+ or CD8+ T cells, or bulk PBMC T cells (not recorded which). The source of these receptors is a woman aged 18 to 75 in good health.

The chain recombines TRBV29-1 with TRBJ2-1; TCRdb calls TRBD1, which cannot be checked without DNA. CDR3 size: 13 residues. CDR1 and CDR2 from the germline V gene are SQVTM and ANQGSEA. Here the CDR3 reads CSGSGEWDNEQFF.

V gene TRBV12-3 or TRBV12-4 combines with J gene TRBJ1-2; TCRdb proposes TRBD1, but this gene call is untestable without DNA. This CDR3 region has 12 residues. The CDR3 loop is CASMWGAGGYTF.

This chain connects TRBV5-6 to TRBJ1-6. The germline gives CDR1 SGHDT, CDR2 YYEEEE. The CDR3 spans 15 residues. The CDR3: CASSLRGSYNSPLHF. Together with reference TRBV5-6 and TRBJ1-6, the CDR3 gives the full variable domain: DAGVTQSPTHLIKTRGQQVTLRCSPKSGHDTVSWYQQALGQGPQFIFQYYEEEERQRGNFPDRFSGHQFPNYSSELNVNALLLGDSALYLCASSLRGSYNSPLHFGNGTRLTVT.

The CDR3 reads CASTLGPYYSPLHF. The chain links TRBV7-2 to TRBJ1-6. This CDR3 has 14 residues. The germline V gene encodes CDR1 SGHTA and CDR2 FQGNSA.

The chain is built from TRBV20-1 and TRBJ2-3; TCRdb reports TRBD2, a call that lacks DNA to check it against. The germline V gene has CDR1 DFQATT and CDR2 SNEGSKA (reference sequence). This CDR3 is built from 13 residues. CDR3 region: CSAQGLGGDTQYF.

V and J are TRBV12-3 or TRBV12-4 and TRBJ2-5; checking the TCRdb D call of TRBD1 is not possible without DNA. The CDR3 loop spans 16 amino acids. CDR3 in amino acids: CASSSPEQGIRETQYF.

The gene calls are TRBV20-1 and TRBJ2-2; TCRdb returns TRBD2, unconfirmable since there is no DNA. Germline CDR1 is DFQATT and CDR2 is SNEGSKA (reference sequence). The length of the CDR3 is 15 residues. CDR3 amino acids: CSAPPSGGVSGELFF.

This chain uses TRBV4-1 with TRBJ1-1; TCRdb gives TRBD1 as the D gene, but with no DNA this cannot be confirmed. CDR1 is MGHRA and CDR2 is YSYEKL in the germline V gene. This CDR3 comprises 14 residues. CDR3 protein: CASRFGRGQAEAFF.

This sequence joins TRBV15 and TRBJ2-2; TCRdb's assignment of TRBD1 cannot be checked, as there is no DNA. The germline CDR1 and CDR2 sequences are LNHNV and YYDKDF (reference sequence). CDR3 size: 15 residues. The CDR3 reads CATSRVPGNTGELFF. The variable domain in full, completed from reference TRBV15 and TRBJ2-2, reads DAMVIQNPRYQVTQFGKPVTLSCSQTLNHNVMYWYQQKSSQAPKLLFHYYDKDFNNEADTPDNFQSRRPNTSFCFLDIRSPGLGDTAMYLCATSRVPGNTGELFFGEGSRLTVL.